This T cell receptor beta chain was observed in a study of regulatory T cells in long-lasting Graves disease. Study at large: Persistent cases were those of Graves' disease that involved over 5 years of antithyroid drugs with positive TSH receptor antibodies.

The time point is: persistent/refractory GD, antithyroid drugs over 5 years with positive TRAb. Extracted RNA from PBMCs served as the source of the TCR library. Under American Thyroid Association guidelines, Graves' disease was diagnosed. The TCR beta library used iRepertoire HTBI primers with Arm-PCR amplification of CDR3. TCRdb reanalysed the multiplex PCR reads using MiXCR and keeps one entry per CDR3 protein. The table records roughly 450,000 distinct CDR3 sequences, roughly a quarter of them present only once. This CDR3 contains 14 residues. The germline CDR1 and CDR2 sequences are MNHNS and SASEGT. With V trimmed by 7 bases and J by 5 bases, 9 bases remained unmatched.

The TCR sequence derives from a female donor with Graves disease. The chain employs TRBV6-1 and TRBJ2-5; 8 positions agree with TRBD1. The sequences come from peripheral blood mononuclear cells (PBMCs), collected when the disease was refractory, from a patient treated with antithyroid drugs. DNA for the CDR3: TGTGCCAGCATGAGCAGGGGGCATCAGGAGACCCAGTACTTC. Translated: CASMSRGHQETQYF.